This T cell receptor beta chain was documented in a study of CD8 T cells in Susac syndrome. RNA, at roughly 0.5 to 1 ug, was reverse transcribed with random hexamers. An immunoSEQ multiplex PCR generated amplified TCR beta CDR3 products spanning 54 Vbeta and 13 Jbeta. TCRdb re-called the immunoSEQ multiplex PCR reads with MiXCR, one entry per CDR3 protein. The table shows 200,000 or so distinct CDR3 sequences, with around 95% occurring only once. V was pared by 0 bases and J by 4 bases, with 6 bases between. The CDR3 has 13 amino acids. Per germline, CDR1 SEHNR and CDR2 FQNEAQ (reference sequence). V is TRBV7-9 and J is TRBJ1-1, with D possibly being TRBD1 (5 bases). The origin of this receptor is a human donor with Susac syndrome. Sequencing was performed on CD4+ T cells from PBMCs. This chain's CDR3 is CASSLADTTEAFF. Written as DNA, the CDR3 is TGTGCCAGCAGCTTAGCGGACACCACTGAAGCTTTCTTT.